This T cell receptor beta chain derives from a study of T cell responses to AZD1222 COVID-19 vaccine. Findings of the study overall: There were repertoire samples only from the period after the peak T cell response. Mostly white British, mostly female donors; authors suggested clonal diversity may be underestimated. Among those given AZD1222, only five or six were seropositive at baseline.

This table comes from immunoSEQ multiplex PCR, and its TCRdb copy is limited to in-frame clones, with some not included. Of 150,000 or so clones in the sample, 80% to 95% were seen once. About this clone itself: Its antigen is as yet unknown.

Trimming pared 1 base from V and 5 bases from J, leaving 18 bases between. Germline V gene data show CDR1 as SGHVS and CDR2 as FQNEAQ. The CDR3 has 16 residues. The chain employs TRBV7-8 and TRBJ2-7; D gene unclear. The material sequenced was peripheral blood, taken 28 days after the second AZD1222 dose. This TCR was sampled from an adult who received the AZD1222 COVID-19 vaccine. The CDR3 bases are TGTGCCAGCAGCTTAGAAGGACCCCCGCCGGTGGACGAGCAGTACTTC. Protein product: CASSLEGPPPVDEQYF.